This TCR beta chain was profiled in a study of glioma-infiltrating T cells after dendritic cell vaccination. The overall study: Autologous tumor lysate-pulsed dendritic cell vaccination was given between about 2003 and 2013.

Described time point: after dendritic cell vaccination, including at tumor progression/relapse. Germline-derived CDR1 and CDR2 are MDHEN and SYDVKM. The CDR3 runs to 16 residues. Losses at the gene ends were 7 bases for V and 2 bases for J; bases not matched to a gene: 14. Data came from immunoSEQ multiplex PCR; TCRdb stores just in-frame clones and leaves some out. The table has 100,000 or so clones, around 80% seen once. The chain employs TRBV28 and TRBJ2-7; TRBD2 matches 7 bases. This receptor was taken from a human donor with glioblastoma. The starting material was blood, obtained after dendritic cell vaccination. In DNA form, the CDR3 reads TGTGCCAGCACCCTTAGGGGAGGGCTAGGGGCCTACGAGCAGTACTTC. Amino acids: CASTLRGGLGAYEQYF. The whole variable domain, filled in from reference TRBV28 and TRBJ2-7, reads DVKVTQSSRYLVKRTGEKVFLECVQDMDHENMFWYRQDPGLGLRLIYFSYDVKMKEKGDIPEGYSVSREKKERFSLILESASTNQTSMYLCASTLRGGLGAYEQYFGPGTRLTVT.